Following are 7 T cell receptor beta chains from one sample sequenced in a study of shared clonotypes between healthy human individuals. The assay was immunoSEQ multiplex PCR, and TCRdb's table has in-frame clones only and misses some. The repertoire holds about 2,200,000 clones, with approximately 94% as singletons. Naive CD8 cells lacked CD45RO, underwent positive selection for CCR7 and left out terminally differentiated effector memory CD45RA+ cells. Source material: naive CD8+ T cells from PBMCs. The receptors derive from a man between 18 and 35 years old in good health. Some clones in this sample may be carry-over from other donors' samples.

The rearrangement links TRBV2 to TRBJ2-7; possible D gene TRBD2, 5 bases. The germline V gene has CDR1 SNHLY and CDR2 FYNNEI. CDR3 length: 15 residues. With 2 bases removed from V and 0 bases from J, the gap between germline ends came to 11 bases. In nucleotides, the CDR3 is TGTGCCAGCAGTGAATCGGGATCGTACTCCTACGAGCAGTACTTC. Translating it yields CASSESGSYSYEQYF.

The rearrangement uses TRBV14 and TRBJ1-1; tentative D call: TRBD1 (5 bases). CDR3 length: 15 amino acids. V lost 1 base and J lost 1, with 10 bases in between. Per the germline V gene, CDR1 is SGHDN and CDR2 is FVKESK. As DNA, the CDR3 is TGTGCCAGCAGCCAAGTCCCAGGGACGAACACTGAAGCTTTCTTT. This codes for CASSQVPGTNTEAFF.

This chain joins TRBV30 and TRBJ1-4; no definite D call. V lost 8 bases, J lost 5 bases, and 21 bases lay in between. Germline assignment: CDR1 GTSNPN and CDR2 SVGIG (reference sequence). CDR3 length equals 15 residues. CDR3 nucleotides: TGTGCCGTAAGAGGCAGCCCCGGGGAGAATGAAAAACTGTTTTTT. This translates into CAVRGSPGENEKLFF. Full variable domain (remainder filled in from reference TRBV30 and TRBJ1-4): SQTIHQWPATLVQPVGSPLSLECTVEGTSNPNLYWYRQAAGRGLQLLFYSVGIGQISSEVPQNLSASRPQDRQFILSSKKLLLSDSGFYLCAVRGSPGENEKLFFGSGTQLSVL.

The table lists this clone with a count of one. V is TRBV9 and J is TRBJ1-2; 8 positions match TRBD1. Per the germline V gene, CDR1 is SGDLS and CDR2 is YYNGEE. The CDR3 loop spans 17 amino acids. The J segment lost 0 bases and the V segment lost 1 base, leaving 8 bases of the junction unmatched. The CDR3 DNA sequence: TGTGCCAGCAGCGTACAACCGGGGGACAGGTCTAACTATGGCTACACCTTC. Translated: CASSVQPGDRSNYGYTF.

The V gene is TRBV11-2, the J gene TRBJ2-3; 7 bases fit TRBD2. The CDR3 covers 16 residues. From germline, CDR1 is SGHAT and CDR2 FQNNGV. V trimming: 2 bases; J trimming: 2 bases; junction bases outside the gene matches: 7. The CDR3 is CASSLIAGHSTDTQYF. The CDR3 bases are TGTGCCAGCAGCTTAATAGCGGGTCACTCCACAGATACGCAGTATTTT.

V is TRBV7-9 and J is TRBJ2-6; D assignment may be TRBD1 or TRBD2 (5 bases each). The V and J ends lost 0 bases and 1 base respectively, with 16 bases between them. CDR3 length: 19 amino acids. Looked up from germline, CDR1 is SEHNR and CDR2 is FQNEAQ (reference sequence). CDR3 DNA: TGTGCCAGCAGCTTAGCTATGGGACCTCGGAGGTCTGGGGCCAACGTCCTGACTTTC. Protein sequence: CASSLAMGPRRSGANVLTF.

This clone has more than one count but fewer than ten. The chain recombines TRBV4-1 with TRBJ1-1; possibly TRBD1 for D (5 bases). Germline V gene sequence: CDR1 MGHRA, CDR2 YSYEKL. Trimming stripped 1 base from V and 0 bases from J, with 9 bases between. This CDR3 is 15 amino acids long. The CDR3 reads CASSQGGRVNTEAFF. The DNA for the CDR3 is TGCGCCAGCAGCCAAGGAGGCAGGGTGAACACTGAAGCTTTCTTT.